This T cell receptor beta chain was identified in a study of blood T cell repertoires in COVID-19. The CDR3 is 14 residues long. Germline values: CDR1 SGHRS, CDR2 YFSETQ. V gave up 5 bases and J gave up 5 bases; unmatched junction bases: 7. Sequenced by immunoSEQ multiplex PCR; TCRdb stores in-frame clones only, minus some. This sample has 190,000 or so clones, with approximately 88% found just once. This TCR was sampled from a man aged 35 to 55 with acute or convalescent COVID-19. V is TRBV5-1 and J is TRBJ1-1, with 9 bases that match TRBD1. Sequencing was performed on peripheral blood. The CDR3 coding sequence is TGCGCCAGCAGGGAAGGACAGGGGTGGACTGAAGCTTTCTTT. Translation: CASREGQGWTEAFF.